This T cell receptor (beta chain) was sequenced during a study of T cell changes during pregnancy in multiple sclerosis. The protocol was immunoSEQ multiplex PCR, while the TCRdb copy is restricted to in-frame clones and leaves out a portion. Found here are around 44,000 clones, less than 95% of them singletons; the top ten hold roughly 10%. In germline, CDR1 is LNHDA, CDR2 SQIVND (reference sequence). The V gene lost 4 bases and the J gene lost 9 bases, with 7 bases spanning the gap. The CDR3 has 11 amino acids. The chain combines TRBV19 with TRBJ2-1; TRBD2 is a possible D gene (6 bases). The receptor was isolated from a female donor with multiple sclerosis, enrolled in a pregnancy study. Material: CD8+ T cells from peripheral blood mononuclear cells, obtained in the first trimester of pregnancy. Here the CDR3 reads CASSTGSEQFF. In nucleotides, the CDR3 is TGTGCCAGTAGTACCGGGAGTGAGCAGTTCTTC.